One T cell receptor beta chain is described in this entry. This specimen belongs to a study of blood T cell repertoires in COVID-19. Germline-derived CDR1 and CDR2 are MRHNA and SNTAGT. This CDR3 region has 17 residues. V dropped 10 bases and J dropped 0; count of bases not matched to a gene: 10. Participant reports of clinical history set cohort assignment. Repertoires were generated with immunoSEQ multiplex PCR, while TCRdb's copy carries only in-frame clones and drops some. The table lists 300,000 to 450,000 clones, more than 75% of them singletons. The TCR sequence derives from a man aged 35-49 years in a cohort exposed to, infected with or recovered from COVID-19 (not recorded which). Sequenced sample: PBMCs or T cells enriched from blood (not recorded which). V usage is TRBV6-4 and J usage is TRBJ2-4; 12 positions agree with TRBD2. CDR3: CATQLAGGTLAKNIQYF. DNA of the CDR3: TGTGCCACCCAACTAGCGGGAGGAACTCTAGCCAAAAACATTCAGTACTTC.